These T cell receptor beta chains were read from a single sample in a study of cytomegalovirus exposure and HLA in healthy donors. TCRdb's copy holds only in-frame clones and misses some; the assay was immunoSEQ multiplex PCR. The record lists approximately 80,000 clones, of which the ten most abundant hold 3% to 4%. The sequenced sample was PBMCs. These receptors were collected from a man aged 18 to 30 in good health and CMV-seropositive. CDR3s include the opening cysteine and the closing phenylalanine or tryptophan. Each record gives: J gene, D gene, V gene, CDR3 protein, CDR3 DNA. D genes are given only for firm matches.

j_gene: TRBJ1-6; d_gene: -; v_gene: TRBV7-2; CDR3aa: CASRRGAGNDFNSPLHF; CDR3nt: TGTGCCAGCAGGCGTGGGGCAGGGAATGATTTTAATTCACCCCTCCACTTT
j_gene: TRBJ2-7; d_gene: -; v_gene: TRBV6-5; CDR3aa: CASSNPASEQYF; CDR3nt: TGTGCCAGCAGTAACCCCGCGAGCGAGCAGTACTTC
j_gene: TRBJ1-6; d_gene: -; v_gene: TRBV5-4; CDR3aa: CASSLAVERNSPLHF; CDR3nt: TGTGCCAGCAGCTTGGCCGTGGAGCGTAATTCACCCCTCCACTTT
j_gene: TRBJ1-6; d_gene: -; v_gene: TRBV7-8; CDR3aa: CASSLNLGAAWGSDSPLHF; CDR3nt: TGTGCCAGCAGCTTAAACTTGGGGGCAGCATGGGGTTCGGATTCACCCCTCCACTTT
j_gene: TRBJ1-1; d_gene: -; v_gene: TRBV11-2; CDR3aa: CASSSHTEAFF; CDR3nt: TGTGCCAGCAGCTCCCATACTGAAGCTTTCTTT
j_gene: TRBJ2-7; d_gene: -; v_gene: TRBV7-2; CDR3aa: CASSWTSSSYEQYF; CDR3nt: TGTGCCAGCAGTTGGACTTCAAGCTCCTACGAGCAGTACTTC
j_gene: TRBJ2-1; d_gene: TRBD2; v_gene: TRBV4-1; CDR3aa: CASSQDLAGVNEQFF; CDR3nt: TGCGCCAGCAGCCAAGATCTAGCGGGAGTGAATGAGCAGTTCTTC
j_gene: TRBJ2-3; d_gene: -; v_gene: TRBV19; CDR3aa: CASSIFAVASTDTQYF; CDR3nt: TGTGCCAGTAGTATATTCGCTGTAGCTAGCACAGATACGCAGTATTTT
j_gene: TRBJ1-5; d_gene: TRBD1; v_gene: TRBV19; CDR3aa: CASSIVQGASDQPQHF; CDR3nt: TGTGCCAGTAGTATAGTGCAGGGGGCTTCGGATCAGCCCCAGCATTTT
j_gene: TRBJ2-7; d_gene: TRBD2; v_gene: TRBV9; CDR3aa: CASSVGPGGSYEQYF; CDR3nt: TGTGCCAGCAGCGTAGGGCCGGGGGGCTCCTACGAGCAGTACTTC
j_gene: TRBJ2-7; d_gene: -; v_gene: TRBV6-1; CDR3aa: CASRGGGTVPYEQYF; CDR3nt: TGTGCCAGCAGGGGAGGCGGGACAGTGCCCTACGAGCAGTACTTC
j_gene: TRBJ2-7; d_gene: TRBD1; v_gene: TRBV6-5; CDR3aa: CASSFLSGGKRREQYF; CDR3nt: TGTGCCAGCAGTTTCCTATCAGGGGGCAAAAGGCGCGAGCAGTACTTC
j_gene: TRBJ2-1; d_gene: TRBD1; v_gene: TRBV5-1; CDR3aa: CASSWDRGFDEQFF; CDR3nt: TGCGCCAGCAGCTGGGACAGGGGGTTCGATGAGCAGTTCTTC
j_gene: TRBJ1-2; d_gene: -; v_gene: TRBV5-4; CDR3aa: CASSLVKGDYGYTF; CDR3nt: TGTGCCAGCAGCTTGGTTAAAGGGGACTATGGCTACACCTTC
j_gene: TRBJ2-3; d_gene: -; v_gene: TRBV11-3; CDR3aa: CASSETRGGTQYF; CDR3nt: TGTGCCAGCAGCGAGACGAGGGGGGGTACGCAGTATTTT
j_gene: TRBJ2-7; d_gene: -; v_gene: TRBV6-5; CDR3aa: CASSYAAEAYEQYF; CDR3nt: TGTGCCAGCAGTTACGCAGCGGAAGCCTACGAGCAGTACTTC
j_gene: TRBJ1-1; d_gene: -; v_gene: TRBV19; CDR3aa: CASRPGNTEAFF; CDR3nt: TGTGCCAGTAGGCCGGGGAACACTGAAGCTTTCTTT
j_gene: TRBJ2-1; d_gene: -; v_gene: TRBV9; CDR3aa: CASSAFTYNEQFF; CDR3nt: TGTGCCAGCAGCGCCTTTACCTACAATGAGCAGTTCTTC
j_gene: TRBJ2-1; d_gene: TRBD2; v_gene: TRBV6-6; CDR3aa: CASSYGGGKNEQFF; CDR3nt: TGTGCCAGCAGTTACGGGGGAGGGAAGAATGAGCAGTTCTTC
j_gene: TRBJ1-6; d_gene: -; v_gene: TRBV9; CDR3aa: CASSAHRVGNSPLHF; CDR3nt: TGTGCCAGCAGCGCCCACAGGGTAGGGAATTCACCCCTCCACTTT
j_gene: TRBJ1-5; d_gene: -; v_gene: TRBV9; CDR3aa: CASSKTGGPPQHF; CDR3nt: TGTGCCAGCAGCAAGACCGGGGGGCCGCCCCAGCATTTT
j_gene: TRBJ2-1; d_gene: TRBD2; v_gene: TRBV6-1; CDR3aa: CASRLAGGNEQFF; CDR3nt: TGTGCCTCCCGACTAGCGGGAGGGAATGAGCAGTTCTTC
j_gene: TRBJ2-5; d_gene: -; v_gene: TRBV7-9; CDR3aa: CASSSPRFEFQETQYF; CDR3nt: TGTGCCAGCAGCTCCCCCAGGTTCGAGTTCCAAGAGACCCAGTACTTC
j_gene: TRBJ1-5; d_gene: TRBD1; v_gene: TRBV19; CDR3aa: CASNRPGTGNQPQHF; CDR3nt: TGTGCCAGTAACCGCCCTGGGACAGGCAATCAGCCCCAGCATTTT
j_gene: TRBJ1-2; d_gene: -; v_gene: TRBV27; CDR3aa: CASSLVLGANYGYTF; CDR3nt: TGTGCCAGCAGTTTAGTATTGGGAGCTAACTATGGCTACACCTTC
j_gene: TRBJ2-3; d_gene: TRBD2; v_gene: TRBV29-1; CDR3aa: CSDVPSGGGGTDTQYF; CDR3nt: TGCAGCGATGTCCCTTCGGGGGGAGGTGGCACAGATACGCAGTATTTT
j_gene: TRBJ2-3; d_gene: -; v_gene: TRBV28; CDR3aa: CASSLFLAGSSTDTQYF; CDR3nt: TGTGCCAGCAGTTTATTCTTAGCCGGTTCTAGCACAGATACGCAGTATTTT
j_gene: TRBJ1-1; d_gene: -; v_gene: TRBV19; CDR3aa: CASSIVEGKNTEAFF; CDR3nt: TGTGCCAGTAGTATAGTGGAGGGGAAGAACACTGAAGCTTTCTTT
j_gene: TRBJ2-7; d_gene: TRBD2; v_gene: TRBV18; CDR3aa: CASSPLLAGGVYEQYF; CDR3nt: TGTGCCAGCTCACCACTTCTAGCGGGAGGAGTCTACGAGCAGTACTTC
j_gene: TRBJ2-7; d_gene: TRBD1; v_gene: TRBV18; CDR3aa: CASSPPTGNGEQYF; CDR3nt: TGTGCCAGCTCACCACCGACAGGGAACGGCGAGCAGTACTTC
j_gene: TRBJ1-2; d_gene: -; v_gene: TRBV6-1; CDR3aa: CASSRVRGTNYGYTF; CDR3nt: TGTGCCAGCAGTAGAGTCAGGGGTACTAACTATGGCTACACCTTC
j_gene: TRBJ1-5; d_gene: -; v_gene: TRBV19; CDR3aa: CASSMTTNQPQHF; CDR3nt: TGTGCCAGTAGTATGACAACGAATCAGCCCCAGCATTTT
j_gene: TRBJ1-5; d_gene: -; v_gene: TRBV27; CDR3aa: CASSYTGNQPQHF; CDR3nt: TGTGCCAGCAGTTACACAGGGAATCAGCCCCAGCATTTT
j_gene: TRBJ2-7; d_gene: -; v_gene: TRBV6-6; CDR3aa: CASSYPGVGEQYF; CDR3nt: TGTGCCAGCAGTTACCCGGGGGTGGGCGAGCAGTACTTC
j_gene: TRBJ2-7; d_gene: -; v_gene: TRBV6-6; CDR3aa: CASSYRGDEQYF; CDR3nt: TGTGCCAGCAGTTACAGGGGTGACGAGCAGTACTTC
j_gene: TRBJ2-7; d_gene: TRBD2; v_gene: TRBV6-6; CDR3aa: CASTGLAGGHEQYF; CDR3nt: TGTGCCAGCACAGGACTAGCGGGAGGGCACGAGCAGTACTTC
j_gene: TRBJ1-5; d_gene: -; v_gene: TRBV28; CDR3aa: CASSLVRDQPQHF; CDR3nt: TGTGCCAGCAGTTTAGTGAGGGATCAGCCCCAGCATTTT
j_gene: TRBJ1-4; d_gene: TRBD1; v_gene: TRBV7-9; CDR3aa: CASSLDRGEKLFF; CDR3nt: TGTGCCAGCAGCTTAGACAGGGGAGAAAAACTGTTTTTT
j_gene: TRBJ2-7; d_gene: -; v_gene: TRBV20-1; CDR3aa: CSARDSYEQYF; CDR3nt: TGCAGTGCTAGAGACAGCTACGAGCAGTACTTC
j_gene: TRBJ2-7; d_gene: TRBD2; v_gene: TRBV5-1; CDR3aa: CASSLSGIDSYEQYF; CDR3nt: TGCGCCAGCAGCCTGAGCGGGATTGACTCCTACGAGCAGTACTTC
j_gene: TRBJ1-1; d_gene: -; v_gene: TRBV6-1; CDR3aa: CASSPKIGGGSEAFF; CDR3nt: TGTGCCAGCAGCCCGAAGATTGGGGGGGGGTCTGAAGCTTTCTTT
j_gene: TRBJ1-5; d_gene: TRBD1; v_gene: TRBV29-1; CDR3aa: CSVVTGGNQPQHF; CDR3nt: TGCAGCGTCGTGACAGGGGGCAATCAGCCCCAGCATTTT
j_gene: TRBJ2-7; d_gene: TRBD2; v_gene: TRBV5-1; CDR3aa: CASSTNEGLAGVYEQYF; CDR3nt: TGCGCCAGCAGCACGAATGAGGGACTAGCGGGAGTGTACGAGCAGTACTTC
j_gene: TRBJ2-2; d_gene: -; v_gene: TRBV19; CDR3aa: CASSIGAGMNTGELFF; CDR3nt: TGTGCCAGTAGTATAGGGGCGGGGATGAACACCGGGGAGCTGTTTTTT
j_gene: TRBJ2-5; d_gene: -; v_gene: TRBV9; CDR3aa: CASSVAAGETQYF; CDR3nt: TGTGCCAGCAGCGTAGCTGCAGGGGAGACCCAGTACTTC
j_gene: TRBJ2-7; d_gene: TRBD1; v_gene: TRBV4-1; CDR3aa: CASSPGQGTYEQYF; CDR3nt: TGCGCCAGCAGCCCGGGACAGGGAACCTACGAGCAGTACTTC
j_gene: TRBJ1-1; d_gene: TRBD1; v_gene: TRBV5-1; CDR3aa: CASSLTGVGTEAFF; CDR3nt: TGCGCCAGCAGCCTTACAGGGGTCGGCACTGAAGCTTTCTTT
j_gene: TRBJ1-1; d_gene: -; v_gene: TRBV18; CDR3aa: CASSPPGRLNTEAFF; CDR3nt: TGTGCCAGCTCACCACCGGGCAGATTGAACACTGAAGCTTTCTTT
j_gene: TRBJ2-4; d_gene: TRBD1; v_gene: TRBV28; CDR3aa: CASTLGQGSNIQYF; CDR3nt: TGTGCCAGCACACTGGGACAGGGGAGTAACATTCAGTACTTC
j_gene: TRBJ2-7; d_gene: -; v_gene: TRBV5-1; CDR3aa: CASSLQVGSYEQYF; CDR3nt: TGCGCCAGCAGCTTACAGGTGGGATCCTACGAGCAGTACTTC
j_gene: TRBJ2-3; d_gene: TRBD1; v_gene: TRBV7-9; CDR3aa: CASSLANTGADTQYF; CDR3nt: TGTGCCAGCAGCTTAGCTAATACAGGGGCAGATACGCAGTATTTT
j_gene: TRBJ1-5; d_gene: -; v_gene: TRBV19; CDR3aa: CASSIESLGRDQPQHF; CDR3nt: TGTGCCAGTAGTATAGAATCGTTGGGCCGCGATCAGCCCCAGCATTTT
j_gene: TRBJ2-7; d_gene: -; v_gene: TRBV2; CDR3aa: CASSDPGSRNEQYF; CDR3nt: TGTGCCAGCAGTGACCCCGGGAGCCGGAACGAGCAGTACTTC
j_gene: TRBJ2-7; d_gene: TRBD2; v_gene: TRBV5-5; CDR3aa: CASSTGLAFDEQYF; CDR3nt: TGTGCCAGCAGCACGGGACTAGCGTTCGACGAGCAGTACTTC
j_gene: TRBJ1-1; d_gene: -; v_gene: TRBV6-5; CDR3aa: CASSDPGQYIEAFF; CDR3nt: TGTGCCAGCAGCGATCCGGGACAATATATTGAAGCTTTCTTT